The 20 T cell receptor beta chains below all came from one sample that was sequenced in a study of PD-L1 blockade in urothelial cancer. The repertoire was sequenced with immunoSEQ multiplex PCR; TCRdb's copy has only in-frame clones and lacks some. The table shows tens of thousands of clones, with 75% to 90% occurring only once. Time point reported: pretreatment peripheral blood. The specimen comprised PBMCs, sampled around atezolizumab (anti-PD-L1) treatment. The origin of the receptors is an older man with urothelial cancer.

The rearrangement joins TRBV15 to TRBJ1-5; no firm D call. CDR1 is LNHNV, CDR2 YYDKDF, per germline (reference sequence). V gave up 1 base and J gave up 3 bases, with 13 bases separating them. This CDR3 comprises 16 residues. The CDR3 sequence: CATSRAPTNANQPQHF. The CDR3 DNA follows: TGTGCCACCAGCAGAGCCCCCACTAACGCCAATCAGCCCCAGCATTTT. Complete variable domain (other parts from reference TRBV15 and TRBJ1-5): DAMVIQNPRYQVTQFGKPVTLSCSQTLNHNVMYWYQQKSSQAPKLLFHYYDKDFNNEADTPDNFQSRRPNTSFCFLDIRSPGLGDTAMYLCATSRAPTNANQPQHFGDGTRLSIL.

CDR3 bases: TGTGCCAGCACTCCGAGAAAAAGAGATACGCAGTATTTT. Translation: CASTPRKRDTQYF. The chain carries TRBV21-1 and TRBJ2-3; TRBD2, as called in the table, went unchecked against the DNA. TRBV21-1 constitutes a pseudogene. The CDR3 sequence is 13 residues long.

J is TRBJ2-1 and V is TRBV29-1; D is ambiguous. The germline CDR1 and CDR2 sequences are SQVTM and ANQGSEA. The length of the CDR3 is 13 residues. V was clipped by 7 bases and J by 3 bases, with 13 bases between them. CDR3 in DNA: TGCAGCGCTGCGCGGTCCCTCTACAATGAGCAGTTCTTC. It yields the protein CSAARSLYNEQFF.

This sequence joins TRBV7-9 and TRBJ1-1; TRBD1 might be the D (6 bases). Between the trimmed V and J ends, which lost 5 bases and 2 bases, there was a span of 24 bases. In germline, CDR1 is SEHNR, CDR2 FQNEAQ (reference sequence). The CDR3 length is 18 residues. The CDR3 coding sequence is TGTGCCAGCAGCCCACCCGTTGGGGGCCCCCGTGGAAACACTGAAGCTTTCTTT. This sequence encodes CASSPPVGGPRGNTEAFF.

This clone has only a few counts. The chain joins TRBV5-4 to TRBJ2-3; D perhaps matches TRBD2 (7 bases). The CDR3 spans 16 residues. In germline, CDR1 is SGHNT, CDR2 YYREEE (reference sequence). V shed 0 bases and J shed 0 bases, with 11 bases lying between them. The DNA of the CDR3 is TGTGCCAGCAGCTTGGCGGGGGGCGGGAGCACAGATACGCAGTATTTT. It codes for CASSLAGGGSTDTQYF. Using reference TRBV5-4 and TRBJ2-3 for the parts outside the CDR3, the full variable domain is ETGVTQSPTHLIKTRGQQVTLRCSSQSGHNTVSWYQQALGQGPQFIFQYYREEENGRGNFPPRFSGLQFPNYSSELNVNALELDDSALYLCASSLAGGGSTDTQYFGPGTRLTVL.

J is TRBJ2-2 and V is TRBV4-3; D is perhaps TRBD1 (5 bases). The CDR3 covers 16 residues. Germline assignment: CDR1 LGHNA and CDR2 YSLEER. Trimming pared 2 bases from V and 3 bases from J, leaving 13 bases between. The CDR3 DNA follows: TGCGCCAGCAGCCAATTTACGACAGAGTACACCGGGGAGCTGTTTTTT. This codes for CASSQFTTEYTGELFF.

The chain has TRBV19 and TRBJ1-1; D uncertain. From germline, CDR1 is LNHDA and CDR2 SQIVND (reference sequence). V was trimmed by 0 bases and J by 5 bases, leaving 13 bases between them. The length of the CDR3 is 15 residues. The DNA for the CDR3 is TGTGCCAGTAGTATAGATTTACTAGCCGCGACTGAAGCTTTCTTT. Translation gives CASSIDLLAATEAFF.

The CDR3 protein is CASSYSETQYF. CDR3 bases: TGTGCCAGTAGTTATTCGGAGACCCAGTACTTC. J is TRBJ2-5 and V is TRBV19; D is unclear. The CDR3 sequence is 11 residues long. V was clipped by 5 bases and J by 5 bases, with 6 bases between them. CDR1 and CDR2 (germline): LNHDA, SQIVND (reference sequence).

The chain uses TRBV4-3 and TRBJ1-2, with 8 bases lining up with TRBD1. Germline V CDR1 and CDR2: LGHNA, YSLEER. V shed 0 bases and J 8 bases; nucleotides not matched to a gene: 2. The CDR3 covers 13 residues. The CDR3 protein is CASSQEQGVGYTF. The CDR3 DNA is TGCGCCAGCAGCCAAGAACAGGGGGTGGGCTACACCTTC.

The chain links TRBV9 to TRBJ2-3; TRBD2 matches at 7 bases. The CDR3 totals 15 residues. V lost 3 bases, J lost 6 bases, and 10 bases stayed unmatched. Germline CDR1 SGDLS, CDR2 YYNGEE. The CDR3 protein is CASSGLTSLSDTQYF. The CDR3 nucleotides read TGTGCCAGCAGCGGGTTGACTAGCCTGTCGGATACGCAGTATTTT.

This clone was recorded once. This rearrangement joins TRBV7-9 to TRBJ1-1, with D uncertain. This CDR3 spans 12 amino acids. Germline V gene sequence: CDR1 SEHNR, CDR2 FQNEAQ (reference sequence). V was cut by 5 bases and J by 5 bases, with 9 bases left in between. Written as DNA, the CDR3 is TGTGCCAGCAGCCTCCGGGGTACTGAAGCTTTCTTT. It translates to CASSLRGTEAFF.

The chain couples TRBV9 to TRBJ2-1; D is unresolved. CDR1 is SGDLS, CDR2 YYNGEE, per germline. The ends were cut back, 6 bases at V and 0 bases at J, with 31 bases in the middle. The CDR3 consists of 21 residues. The CDR3 nucleotides are TGTGCCAGCACCGCCCTGAGGTCCGAGCGTTGGCCCATAAGCTCCTACAATGAGCAGTTCTTC. Translated, it gives CASTALRSERWPISSYNEQFF. Full variable domain (missing parts from reference TRBV9 and TRBJ2-1): DSGVTQTPKHLITATGQRVTLRCSPRSGDLSVYWYQQSLDQGLQFLIQYYNGEERAKGNILERFSAQQFPDLHSELNLSSLELGDSALYFCASTALRSERWPISSYNEQFFGPGTRLTVL.

This chain connects TRBV6-1 to TRBJ1-5, with a possible D match to TRBD1 (6 bases). Deletions cut 1 base from V and 6 bases from J, with 16 bases between. Per the germline V gene, CDR1 is MNHNS and CDR2 is SASEGT. This CDR3 is built from 16 residues. The CDR3 bases are TGTGCCAGCAGTGAAGGGGCAGGGGTACGGGGTCAGCCCCAGCATTTT. Protein: CASSEGAGVRGQPQHF.

This clone was counted a single time. The V and J genes are TRBV7-9 and TRBJ2-1; tentatively, D is TRBD2 (6 bases). CDR1 is SEHNR, CDR2 FQNEAQ, per germline (reference sequence). Trimming removed 6 bases from V and 2 bases from J, with 14 bases in between. This CDR3 is built from 15 residues. The CDR3 spells CASREWRATYNEQFF. The DNA for the CDR3 is TGTGCCAGCAGGGAGTGGAGGGCGACCTACAATGAGCAGTTCTTC.

The chain combines TRBV19 with TRBJ2-1, with D possibly TRBD1 on 7 matching bases. The germline V and J ends were trimmed by 7 bases and 0 bases, with 16 bases remaining between them. Germline loops: CDR1 LNHDA, CDR2 SQIVND (reference sequence). The length of the CDR3 is 16 residues. The CDR3 DNA sequence: TGTGCCAGTACTCATGGGGGGACAGTCTCCTACAATGAGCAGTTCTTC. Protein sequence: CASTHGGTVSYNEQFF.

The genes are TRBV9 and TRBJ2-1; TRBD2 might be the D (6 bases). CDR1 is SGDLS and CDR2 is YYNGEE in the germline V gene. Trimming removed 4 bases from V and 9 bases from J, with 20 bases in between. This CDR3 is built from 15 residues. The CDR3 is CASSSGERREGEQFF. The CDR3 nucleotides are TGTGCCAGCAGCTCCGGTGAAAGGAGGGAAGGTGAGCAGTTCTTC.

The gene calls are TRBV4-1 and TRBJ1-5; D may be TRBD1 (5 bases). With 4 bases removed from V and 4 bases from J, the gap between germline ends came to 11 bases. The CDR3 is 14 amino acids. Germline V gives CDR1 MGHRA, CDR2 YSYEKL. CDR3 loop: CASSLLTENQPQHF. In DNA, the CDR3 is TGCGCCAGCAGCCTCCTGACAGAGAATCAGCCCCAGCATTTT.

This clone has a single count. The J gene is TRBJ1-1, the V gene TRBV11-3; a possible D gene is TRBD1 (6 bases). This CDR3 comprises 13 residues. CDR1 is SGHNT and CDR2 is YENEEA in the germline V gene. The V gene lost 5 bases and the J gene lost 5 bases, with 12 bases spanning the gap. CDR3: CASSTQGRTEAFF. CDR3 DNA: TGTGCCAGCAGCACTCAGGGGCGGACTGAAGCTTTCTTT.

The rearrangement links TRBV4-1 to TRBJ2-7, with 9 bases fitting TRBD2. The V segment lost 6 bases and the J segment 3 bases; nucleotides outside the gene matches: 6. CDR3 size: 14 residues. Germline V gene lookup returns CDR1 MGHRA and CDR2 YSYEKL. CDR3 sequence (DNA): TGCGCCAGCAGACTGACTAGCGGAAACTACGAGCAGTACTTC. It is translated as CASRLTSGNYEQYF.

This chain connects TRBV7-3 to TRBJ2-1, with 9 bases lining up with TRBD1. Germline V lookup: CDR1 SGHTA, CDR2 FQGTGA. The length of the CDR3 is 17 residues. Germline trimming cut 5 bases from V and 0 bases from J; bases unmatched to any gene: 8. CDR3 DNA: TGTGCCAGCAGCCTAAATCCGGGACAGGGCTCCTACAATGAGCAGTTCTTC. It encodes CASSLNPGQGSYNEQFF.